This paragraph covers one TCR beta chain sequence. What it binds is not known. Amplified TCR beta CDR3 regions came from RNA transcripts. HTBI primers were the set used in a first-round RT-PCR of the TCR CDR3. TCRdb reprocessed the multiplex PCR reads via MiXCR and lists one record per CDR3 protein. The table has fewer than 800,000 distinct CDR3 sequences, 16% seen once. CDR3 length: 21 amino acids. After removal of 1 base from V and 2 bases from J, the junction contained 16 bases not matched to a gene. Germline-derived CDR1 and CDR2 are LGHDT and YNNKEL (reference sequence). Across 18 months, stable Graves' hyperthyroidism was marked by no progression to ophthalmopathy. Participants, patients aged 18 to 65, had newly diagnosed hyperthyroidism with a duration under 2 months. Clinical symptoms, serum thyroxine and TRAb, thyroid ultrasound and orbital computed tomography were used for the diagnoses. The sample is drawn from a study of T cells in Graves' hyperthyroidism and ophthalmopathy.

The study, taken as a whole, reports: Most clonotypes that expanded in the thyroid above 0.001 also showed up in blood.

The specimen sequenced was blood. This TCR came from a man aged 18 to 29 with Graves' hyperthyroidism. The J gene is TRBJ2-3, the V gene TRBV3-1; 12 bases align to TRBD2. This CDR3 is CASSQAGTHASGRAVTDTQYF. CDR3 coding DNA: TGTGCCAGCAGCCAAGCCGGGACGCACGCTAGCGGGAGGGCCGTCACAGATACGCAGTATTTT.